One sample yielded the 28 T cell receptor beta chains listed below, sequenced in a study of blood T cell repertoires in COVID-19. Here immunoSEQ multiplex PCR was the method, and the copy in TCRdb shows in-frame clones only, minus some. The sample has approximately 110,000 clones; around 90% are singletons. Sequenced: peripheral blood. These receptors were collected from a woman aged 50 to 65 with acute or convalescent COVID-19.

The genes are TRBV27 and TRBJ2-7, with 9 bases matching TRBD1. From germline, CDR1 is MNHEY and CDR2 SMNVEV (reference sequence). V dropped 8 bases and J dropped 0; count of bases not matched to a gene: 11. The CDR3 runs 16 residues. CDR3 protein: CASPQGAVRDSYEQYF. CDR3 in DNA: TGTGCCAGCCCACAGGGGGCGGTTAGGGACTCCTACGAGCAGTACTTC.

The chain uses TRBV4-2 and TRBJ1-2, with 7 nucleotides matching TRBD1. The trim removed 3 bases at V and 7 bases at J, leaving 26 bases unmatched. The CDR3 has 20 amino acids. Germline loops: CDR1 LGHNA, CDR2 YNFKEQ. The CDR3, as DNA: TGTGCCAGCAGCCATCTCGAAGGGGCAAGGCAGGGGGTTTTCTCTGGTGGCTACACCTTC. Encoded protein: CASSHLEGARQGVFSGGYTF.

The V gene is TRBV4-1, the J gene TRBJ2-7; D is unresolved. Deletions cut 8 bases from V and 6 bases from J, with 20 bases between. CDR1 and CDR2 (germline): MGHRA, YSYEKL. The CDR3 length is 14 residues. The CDR3 here is CASRAGGVGSEQYF. CDR3 nucleotides: TGCGCCAGCCGAGCCGGTGGAGTTGGGTCCGAGCAGTACTTC.

The V and J genes are TRBV4-3 and TRBJ1-2, with no clear D. V gave up 1 base and J gave up 1 base, with 7 bases separating them. Germline V gene data show CDR1 as LGHNA and CDR2 as YSLEER. The CDR3 spans 14 residues. As DNA, the CDR3 is TGCGCCAGCAGCCAAGTGGGGAGTAACTATGGCTACACCTTC. Its protein product is CASSQVGSNYGYTF.

The gene calls are TRBV4-3 and TRBJ1-1; D is unclear. Germline CDR1 reads LGHNA; CDR2 reads YSLEER. Deletions cut 1 base from V and 2 bases from J, with 11 bases between. The CDR3 contains 15 residues. The DNA for the CDR3 is TGCGCCAGCAGCCAAGGGTCCGCGGGCAACACTGAAGCTTTCTTT. It yields the protein CASSQGSAGNTEAFF.

The V gene is TRBV7-9, the J gene TRBJ1-1, with TRBD1 matching 11 bases. Germline V gene data show CDR1 as SEHNR and CDR2 as FQNEAQ (reference sequence). V trimming: 5 bases; J trimming: 5 bases; junction bases outside the gene matches: 7. The CDR3 spans 15 residues. The CDR3 here is CASSPGQGASTEAFF. The CDR3, as DNA: TGTGCCAGCAGCCCAGGACAGGGGGCGAGTACTGAAGCTTTCTTT.

The gene calls are TRBV27 and TRBJ1-5; 11 nucleotides line up with TRBD1. V was clipped by 6 bases and J by 3 bases; unmatched bases: 7. Germline loops: CDR1 MNHEY, CDR2 SMNVEV (reference sequence). This CDR3 region has 16 residues. CDR3 in DNA: TGTGCCAGCAGGCCGACGGACAGGGGGCTCAATCAGCCCCAGCATTTT. Protein: CASRPTDRGLNQPQHF.

The V call is TRBV29-1, the J call TRBJ1-1; no reliable D call. CDR1 is SQVTM and CDR2 is ANQGSEA in the germline V gene. The V and J ends lost 8 bases and 6 bases respectively, with 16 bases between them. CDR3 size: 12 residues. The CDR3, as DNA: TGCAGCATCGTCGGGGATATGCCTGAAGCTTTCTTT. Translated: CSIVGDMPEAFF.

This clone was seen a handful of times. This rearrangement joins TRBV3-1 (or the pseudogene TRBV3-2) to TRBJ2-4, with D possibly matching TRBD1 (6 bases). The CDR3 is made up of 15 amino acids. The V gene lost 2 bases and the J gene lost 6 bases, with 14 bases spanning the gap. Germline-derived CDR1 and CDR2 are LGHDT and YNNKEL (reference sequence). The CDR3 is CASSQRTAGTNIQYF. The CDR3 nucleotides read TGTGCCAGCAGCCAAAGGACAGCCGGGACAAACATTCAGTACTTC.

The rearrangement uses TRBV29-1 and TRBJ2-3, with a weak D call TRBD1 (6 bases). The germline V gene has CDR1 SQVTM and CDR2 ANQGSEA. The CDR3 consists of 13 residues. V lost 1 base to trimming and J lost 6 bases, with 11 bases between them. CDR3 sequence reads: CSVEVGAEDTQYF. The CDR3 DNA follows: TGCAGCGTTGAAGTGGGGGCAGAGGATACGCAGTATTTT.

The CDR3 sequence: CAISAIRGSKNIQYF. The CDR3, as DNA: TGTGCCATCAGTGCGATTCGGGGTTCCAAAAACATTCAGTACTTC. The rearrangement uses TRBV10-3 and TRBJ2-4, with D possibly matching TRBD2 (5 bases). From germline, CDR1 is ENHRY and CDR2 SYGVKD. The CDR3 covers 15 residues. The V end was cut by 4 bases, the J end by 2 bases, with 12 bases between.

The chain is built from TRBV9 and TRBJ1-6; TRBD1 aligns across 7 bases. Germline lookup yields CDR1 SGDLS and CDR2 YYNGEE. The CDR3 spans 14 residues. The trim removed 3 bases at V and 7 bases at J, leaving 4 bases unmatched. DNA of the CDR3: TGTGCCAGCAGCGCCGGGACAGCCAATTCACCCCTCCACTTT. Its protein is CASSAGTANSPLHF.

This clone was seen a few times. Other nucleotide sequences from this sample produce the same CDR3. This CDR3 reads CASSVSGGSNQPQHF. In DNA, the CDR3 is TGTGCCAGCAGCGTATCAGGGGGTAGCAATCAGCCCCAGCATTTT. The genes are TRBV9 and TRBJ1-5; 7 bases match TRBD1. The length of the CDR3 is 15 residues. V was clipped by 1 base and J by 0 bases; unmatched bases: 1. Germline V gene data show CDR1 as SGDLS and CDR2 as YYNGEE. Full variable domain (rest looked up from reference TRBV9 and TRBJ1-5): DSGVTQTPKHLITATGQRVTLRCSPRSGDLSVYWYQQSLDQGLQFLIQYYNGEERAKGNILERFSAQQFPDLHSELNLSSLELGDSALYFCASSVSGGSNQPQHFGDGTRLSIL.

This chain links TRBV6-2 or TRBV6-3 with TRBJ1-1; 8 bases line up with TRBD1. Per germline, CDR1 MNHEY and CDR2 SVGEGT. The CDR3 covers 15 residues. The V gene end was trimmed by 5 bases and the J gene end by 5 bases; junction bases not matched to a gene: 10. In DNA, the CDR3 is TGTGCCAGCAGTGTCCCTCGACAGGGGATGACTGAAGCTTTCTTT. Translating it yields CASSVPRQGMTEAFF.

V is TRBV4-1 and J is TRBJ1-4; D call uncertain. The CDR3 spans 16 residues. Trimming stripped 5 bases from V and 3 bases from J, with 16 bases between. Germline V lookup: CDR1 MGHRA, CDR2 YSYEKL. The CDR3 reads CASSETRAQSNEKLFF. For the CDR3, the DNA is TGCGCCAGCAGCGAAACTAGGGCACAATCTAATGAAAAACTGTTTTTT.

V is TRBV5-1 and J is TRBJ1-4, with D tentatively TRBD1 (5 bases). V was trimmed by 4 bases and J by 0 bases, leaving 13 bases between them. CDR3 length equals 16 residues. The germline CDR1 and CDR2 sequences are SGHRS and YFSETQ. CDR3 bases: TGCGCCAGCAGCCCGGGGGTGGACGCAACTAATGAAAAACTGTTTTTT. Encoded protein: CASSPGVDATNEKLFF.

V usage is TRBV11-2 and J usage is TRBJ2-5; no clear D. Germline assignment: CDR1 SGHAT and CDR2 FQNNGV. The CDR3 has 13 amino acids. The V and J ends lost 7 bases and 4 bases respectively, with 13 bases between them. This CDR3 is CASTPGVRETQYF. The CDR3 DNA follows: TGTGCCAGCACCCCTGGAGTACGAGAGACCCAGTACTTC. Full variable domain (remainder filled in from reference TRBV11-2 and TRBJ2-5): EAGVAQSPRYKIIEKRQSVAFWCNPISGHATLYWYQQILGQGPKLLIQFQNNGVVDDSQLPKDRFSAERLKGVDSTLKIQPAKLEDSAVYLCASTPGVRETQYFGPGTRLLVL.

The chain employs TRBV7-2 and TRBJ2-1; tentatively, D is TRBD2 (6 bases). V was clipped by 5 bases and J by 12 bases, with 20 bases between them. Looked up from germline, CDR1 is SGHTA and CDR2 is FQGNSA. The CDR3 has 14 amino acids. CDR3 residues: CASSTRDSSAAQFF. DNA of the CDR3: TGTGCCAGCAGCACAAGGGACTCTTCGGCGGCGCAGTTCTTC.

The rearrangement joins TRBV14 to TRBJ2-5, with 7 bases lining up with TRBD2. With V trimmed by 1 base and J by 1 base, 9 bases remained unmatched. There are 17 residues in the CDR3. In germline, CDR1 is SGHDN, CDR2 FVKESK. The CDR3 coding sequence is TGTGCCAGCAGCCAAGTTTTGGCTAGCGGTTTCCAAGAGACCCAGTACTTC. It yields the protein CASSQVLASGFQETQYF.

The rearrangement joins TRBV19 to TRBJ2-7, with D possibly matching TRBD2 (6 bases). Germline assignment: CDR1 LNHDA and CDR2 SQIVND (reference sequence). There are 17 residues in the CDR3. V was clipped by 6 bases and J by 3 bases, with 24 bases between them. The CDR3 nucleotides read TGTGCCAGTAGAAGGACGGACACCTTAGCGGAGGACTACGAGCAGTACTTC. This codes for CASRRTDTLAEDYEQYF.

This chain uses TRBV7-9 with TRBJ1-1; possibly TRBD1 for D (5 bases). The CDR3 runs to 16 residues. Germline V lookup: CDR1 SEHNR, CDR2 FQNEAQ (reference sequence). V was cut by 5 bases and J by 0 bases, with 16 bases left in between. The chain's CDR3 is CASSELNRGMNTEAFF. The CDR3 DNA follows: TGTGCCAGCAGCGAGCTCAATCGGGGGATGAACACTGAAGCTTTCTTT.

The J gene is TRBJ1-5, the V gene TRBV6-5; a weak D match, TRBD1 (5 bases). Trimming removed 5 bases at V and 6 bases at J, with 11 bases between. Germline V lookup: CDR1 MNHEY, CDR2 SVGAGI. The CDR3 loop spans 13 amino acids. DNA of the CDR3: TGTGCCAGCAGTCTTGGGGGGAGTCAGCCCCAGCATTTT. It is translated as CASSLGGSQPQHF.

The table lists this clone with a count of one. J is TRBJ1-5 and V is TRBV27; D unclear. The germline CDR1 and CDR2 sequences are MNHEY and SMNVEV (reference sequence). The CDR3 runs 12 residues. Trimming pared 8 bases from V and 6 bases from J, leaving 11 bases between. The CDR3 sequence: CASWRPTQPQHF. CDR3 coding DNA: TGTGCCAGCTGGAGGCCTACTCAGCCCCAGCATTTT.

J is TRBJ2-3 and V is TRBV3-1 (or the pseudogene TRBV3-2); D remains unclear. V was clipped by 0 bases and J by 8 bases, with 9 bases between them. The CDR3 runs 13 residues. Germline CDR1 is LGHDT and CDR2 is YNNKEL (reference sequence). The CDR3 protein is CASSQDAPGTQYF. The CDR3, as DNA: TGTGCCAGCAGCCAAGATGCCCCCGGTACGCAGTATTTT.

The V and J genes are TRBV5-8 and TRBJ2-1; 7 positions match TRBD2. This CDR3 is 19 amino acids long. V lost 0 bases, J lost 3 bases, and 15 bases stayed unmatched. Germline assignment: CDR1 SGHTS and CDR2 YDEGEE. CDR3 region: CASSLDWVRQRGLYNEQFF. The CDR3 bases are TGTGCCAGCAGCTTGGACTGGGTTAGGCAGCGGGGCCTCTACAATGAGCAGTTCTTC.

V usage is TRBV12-5 and J usage is TRBJ1-6; D not certain. V was pared by 1 base and J by 11 bases, with 9 bases between. Looked up from germline, CDR1 is LGHNT and CDR2 is FRNRAP. This CDR3 is built from 13 residues. CDR3 amino acids: CASGLGQNTPLHF. CDR3 DNA sequence: TGTGCTAGTGGTTTGGGACAAAATACACCCCTCCACTTT.

V gene TRBV10-3 combines with J gene TRBJ2-3, with 13 nucleotides matching TRBD2. The CDR3 extends over 16 amino acids. Trimming at V came to 5 bases and at J to 3 bases, leaving 5 bases not matched to a gene. Germline assignment: CDR1 ENHRY and CDR2 SYGVKD. The CDR3 DNA follows: TGTGCCATCAGTTCCGGGACTAGCGGGACTACAGATACGCAGTATTTT. This translates into CAISSGTSGTTDTQYF.

In DNA form, the CDR3 reads TGTGCCAGCAGCTTAACGGGACAGGGGAGCAATCAGCCCCAGCATTTT. It specifies CASSLTGQGSNQPQHF. The chain is built from TRBV11-2 and TRBJ1-5, with 10 nucleotides matching TRBD1. Trimming removed 2 bases from V and 1 base from J; junction bases left unmatched: 2. CDR3 length equals 16 residues. CDR1 and CDR2 (germline): SGHAT, FQNNGV.